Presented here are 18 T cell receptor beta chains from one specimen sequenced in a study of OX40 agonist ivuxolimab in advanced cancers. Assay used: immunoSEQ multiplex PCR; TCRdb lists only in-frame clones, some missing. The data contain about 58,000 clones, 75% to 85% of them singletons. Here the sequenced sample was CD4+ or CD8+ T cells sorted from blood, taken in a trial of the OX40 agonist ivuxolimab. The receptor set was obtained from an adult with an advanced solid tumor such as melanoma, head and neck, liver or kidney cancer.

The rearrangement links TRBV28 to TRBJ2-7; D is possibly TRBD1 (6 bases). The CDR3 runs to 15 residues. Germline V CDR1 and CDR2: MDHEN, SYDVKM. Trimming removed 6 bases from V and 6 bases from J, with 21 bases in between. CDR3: CASSGPSGAQLEQYF. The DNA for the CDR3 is TGTGCCAGCAGCGGGCCCTCAGGGGCCCAACTCGAGCAGTACTTC.

CDR3 coding DNA: TGTGCCAGCAGCTTCCAAGAGACCCAGTACTTC. Translation gives CASSFQETQYF. The gene calls are TRBV11-3 and TRBJ2-5; no clear D gene. The CDR3 spans 11 residues. Germline V gene lookup returns CDR1 SGHNT and CDR2 YENEEA. The V end lost 3 bases, the J end lost 1 base, and 0 bases lay between the germline ends.

The CDR3, as DNA: TGTGCCAGCAGTGAAGCGCCGACAGGGAGGAGGGCGAACACTGAAGCTTTCTTT. It codes for CASSEAPTGRRANTEAFF. This chain joins TRBV6-1 and TRBJ1-1, with 7 bases matching TRBD1. There are 18 residues in the CDR3. Looked up from germline, CDR1 is MNHNS and CDR2 is SASEGT. After removal of 0 bases from V and 1 base from J, the junction contained 11 bases not matched to a gene.

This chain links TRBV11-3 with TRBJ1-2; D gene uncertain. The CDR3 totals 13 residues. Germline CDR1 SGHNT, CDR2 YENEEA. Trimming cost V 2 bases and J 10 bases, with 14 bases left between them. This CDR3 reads CASSLPDAPFYTF. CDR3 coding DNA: TGTGCCAGCAGCTTACCAGATGCCCCCTTCTACACCTTC.

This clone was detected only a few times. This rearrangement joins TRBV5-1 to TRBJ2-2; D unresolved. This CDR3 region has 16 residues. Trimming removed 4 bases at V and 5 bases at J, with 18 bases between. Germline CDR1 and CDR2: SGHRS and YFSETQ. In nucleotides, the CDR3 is TGCGCCAGCAGCATGTTCCGTGGAATTACAACCGGGGAGCTGTTTTTT. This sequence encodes CASSMFRGITTGELFF.

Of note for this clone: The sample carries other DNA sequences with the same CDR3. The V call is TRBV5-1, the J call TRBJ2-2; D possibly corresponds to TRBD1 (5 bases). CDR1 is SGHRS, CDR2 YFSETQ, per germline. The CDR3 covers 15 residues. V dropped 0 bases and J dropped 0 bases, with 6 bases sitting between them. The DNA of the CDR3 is TGCGCCAGCAGCTTGGAGGGGTCGAACACCGGGGAGCTGTTTTTT. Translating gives CASSLEGSNTGELFF.

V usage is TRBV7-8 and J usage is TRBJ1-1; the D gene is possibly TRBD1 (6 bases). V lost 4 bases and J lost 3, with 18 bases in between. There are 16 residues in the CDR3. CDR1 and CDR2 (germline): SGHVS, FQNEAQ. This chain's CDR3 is CASSSPKGGFDTEAFF. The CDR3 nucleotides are TGTGCCAGCAGCTCACCTAAAGGGGGTTTCGACACTGAAGCTTTCTTT. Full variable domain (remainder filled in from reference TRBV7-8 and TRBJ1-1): GAGVSQSPRYKVAKRGQDVALRCDPISGHVSLFWYQQALGQGPEFLTYFQNEAQLDKSGLPSDRFFAERPEGSVSTLKIQRTQQEDSAVYLCASSSPKGGFDTEAFFGQGTRLTVV.

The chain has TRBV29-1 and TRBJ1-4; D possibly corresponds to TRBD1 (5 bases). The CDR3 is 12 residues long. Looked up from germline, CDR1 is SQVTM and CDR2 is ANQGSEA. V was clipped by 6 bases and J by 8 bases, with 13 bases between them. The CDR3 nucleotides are TGCAGCGTCGGGGGGGGGAGGGAAAAACTGTTTTTT. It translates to CSVGGGREKLFF.

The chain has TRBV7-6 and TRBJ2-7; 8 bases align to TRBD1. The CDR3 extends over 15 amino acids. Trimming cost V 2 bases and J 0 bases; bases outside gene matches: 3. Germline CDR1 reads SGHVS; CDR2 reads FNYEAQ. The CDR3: CASSLTGTGSYEQYF. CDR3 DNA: TGTGCCAGCAGCTTAACCGGGACAGGCTCCTACGAGCAGTACTTC.

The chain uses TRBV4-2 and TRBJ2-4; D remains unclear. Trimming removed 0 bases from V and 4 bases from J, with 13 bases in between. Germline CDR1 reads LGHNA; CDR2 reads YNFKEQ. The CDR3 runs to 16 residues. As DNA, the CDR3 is TGTGCCAGCAGCCAAGATCCAGTCCCCGGGAAAAACATTCAGTACTTC. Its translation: CASSQDPVPGKNIQYF.

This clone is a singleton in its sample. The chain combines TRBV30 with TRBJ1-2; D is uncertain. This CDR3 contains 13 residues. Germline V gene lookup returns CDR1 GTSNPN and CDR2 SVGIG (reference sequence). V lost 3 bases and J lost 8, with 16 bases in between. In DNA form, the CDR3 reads TGTGCCTGGAGCCGTAGGACGGAAGGGGGCTACACCTTC. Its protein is CAWSRRTEGGYTF.

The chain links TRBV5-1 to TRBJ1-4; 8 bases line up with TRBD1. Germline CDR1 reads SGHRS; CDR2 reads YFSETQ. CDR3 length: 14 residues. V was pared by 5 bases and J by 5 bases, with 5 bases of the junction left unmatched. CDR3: CASSRQGINEKLFF. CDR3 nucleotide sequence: TGCGCCAGCAGTCGACAGGGGATAAATGAAAAACTGTTTTTT.

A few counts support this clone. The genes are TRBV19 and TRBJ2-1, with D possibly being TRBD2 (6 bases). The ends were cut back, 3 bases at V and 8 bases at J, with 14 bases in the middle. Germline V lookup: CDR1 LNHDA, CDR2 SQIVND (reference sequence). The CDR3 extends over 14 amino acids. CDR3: CASSITGGVDEQFF. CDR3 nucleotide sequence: TGTGCCAGTAGTATTACTGGAGGGGTCGATGAGCAGTTCTTC. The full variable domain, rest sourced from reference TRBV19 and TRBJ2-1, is DGGITQSPKYLFRKEGQNVTLSCEQNLNHDAMYWYRQDPGQGLRLIYYSQIVNDFQKGDIAEGYSVSREKKESFPLTVTSAQKNPTAFYLCASSITGGVDEQFFGPGTRLTVL.

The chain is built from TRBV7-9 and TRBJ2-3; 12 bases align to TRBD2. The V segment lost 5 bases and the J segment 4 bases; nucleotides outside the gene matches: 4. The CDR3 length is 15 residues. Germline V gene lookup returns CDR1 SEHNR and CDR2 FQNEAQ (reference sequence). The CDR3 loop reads CASSLLAGGADTQYF. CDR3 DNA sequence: TGTGCCAGCAGCCTACTAGCGGGAGGAGCAGATACGCAGTATTTT.

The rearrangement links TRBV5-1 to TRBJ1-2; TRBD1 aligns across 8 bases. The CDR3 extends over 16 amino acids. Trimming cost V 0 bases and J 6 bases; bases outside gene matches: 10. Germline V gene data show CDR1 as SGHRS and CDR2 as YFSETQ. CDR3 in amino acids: CASSLGRDRILHGYTF. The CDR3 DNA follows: TGCGCCAGCAGCTTGGGTAGGGACAGGATTTTGCATGGCTACACCTTC.

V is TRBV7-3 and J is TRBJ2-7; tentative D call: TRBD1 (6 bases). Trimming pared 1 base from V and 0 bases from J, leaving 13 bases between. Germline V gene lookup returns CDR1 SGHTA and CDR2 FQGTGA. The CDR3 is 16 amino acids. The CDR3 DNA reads TGTGCCAGCAGCTTAAAAGGGGGAACTCTCTCCTACGAGCAGTACTTC. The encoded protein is CASSLKGGTLSYEQYF.

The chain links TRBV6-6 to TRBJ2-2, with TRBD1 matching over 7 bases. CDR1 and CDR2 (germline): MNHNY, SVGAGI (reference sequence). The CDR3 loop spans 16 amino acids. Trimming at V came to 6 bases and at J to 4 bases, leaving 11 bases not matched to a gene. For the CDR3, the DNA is TGTGCCAGCAGCACCAAGACAGGGAAGAGCACCGGGGAGCTGTTTTTT. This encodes CASSTKTGKSTGELFF.

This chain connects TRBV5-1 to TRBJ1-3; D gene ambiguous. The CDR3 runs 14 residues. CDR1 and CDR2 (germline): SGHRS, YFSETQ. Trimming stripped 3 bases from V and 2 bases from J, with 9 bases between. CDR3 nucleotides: TGCGCCAGCAGCTCTTCTGATACTGGAAACACCATATATTTT. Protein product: CASSSSDTGNTIYF.